The clone carrying this TCR beta chain was detected only a few times. Its antigen is not identified. This sample is drawn from a study of vaccination and CD4 T cells after COVID-19. Sequencing of the DNA from cultured CD4+ T cells was carried out with the Oncomine TCR Beta short-read assay. In TCRdb, the PCR reads were re-called with MiXCR into one record per CDR3 protein. The sample lists around 13,000 distinct CDR3 sequences; 45% to 50% were seen once. Stated treatment: roughly 10-day PBMC culture with coronavirus spike peptide pools or control peptides (ViraFEST assay). Germline-derived CDR1 and CDR2 are DFQATT and SNEGSKA (reference sequence). CDR3 length: 12 amino acids.

The TCR originated in a human donor who had recovered from COVID-19. The chain joins TRBV20-1 to TRBJ1-4; TRBD1 aligns across 7 bases. Source material: CD4+ T cells from blood, cultured in vitro. In DNA, the CDR3 is TGCAGGGCGGGACAGACTAATGAAAAACTGTTTTTT. It codes for CRAGQTNEKLFF.